The clone carrying this T cell receptor beta chain was detected a few times. Its antigen is still unknown. This entry belongs to a study of CD8 T cells in ankylosing spondylitis. General observations from the study: Reportedly, disease-linked clones are significantly enriched in ankylosing spondylitis patients' matched synovial fluid.

One entry per CDR3 protein results from TCRdb running MiXCR on the 5' RACE reads. The sample includes approximately 100,000 distinct CDR3 sequences, 24% of them seen just once. The CDR3 loop spans 13 amino acids. Germline-derived CDR1 and CDR2 are DFQATT and SNEGSKA (reference sequence). V dropped 6 bases and J dropped 3 bases, with 15 bases sitting between them. The specimen sequenced was synovial fluid, either unsorted or a sorted T cell fraction (not recorded which). The source is a male donor with ankylosing spondylitis. This chain joins TRBV20-1 and TRBJ2-7; maybe TRBD2 (6 bases). The CDR3 is CSAGAQGGYEQYV. In nucleotides, the CDR3 is TGCAGTGCCGGGGCCCAGGGAGGCTACGAGCAGTACGTC.